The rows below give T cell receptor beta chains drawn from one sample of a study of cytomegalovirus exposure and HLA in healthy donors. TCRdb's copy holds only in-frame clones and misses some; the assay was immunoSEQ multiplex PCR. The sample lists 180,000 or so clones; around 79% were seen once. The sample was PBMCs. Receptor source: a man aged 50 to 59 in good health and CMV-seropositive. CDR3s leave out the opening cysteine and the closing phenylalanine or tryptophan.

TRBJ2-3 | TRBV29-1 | SVWDRDTDTQY
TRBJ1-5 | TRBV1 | TSSQDIRGSGGQPQH
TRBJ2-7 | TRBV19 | ASSIGGGGYEQY
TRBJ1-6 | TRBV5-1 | ASSTGQGNSPLH
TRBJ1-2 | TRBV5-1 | ASSFRGGDDGYT
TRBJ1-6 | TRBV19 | ASSIEAGGHSPLH
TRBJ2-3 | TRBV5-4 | ASSLAERSTDTQY
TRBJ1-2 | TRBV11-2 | ASSLSGRVYGYT
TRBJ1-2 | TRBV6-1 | ASLKPGQGKGYT
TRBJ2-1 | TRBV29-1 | SARAAGDPYNEQF
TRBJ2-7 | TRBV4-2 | ASRRDRGQGEQY
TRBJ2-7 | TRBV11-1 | ASSFAYEQY
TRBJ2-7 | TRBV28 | ASTAWGTGSYEQY
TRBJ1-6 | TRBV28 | ASSPDRGLRNSPLH
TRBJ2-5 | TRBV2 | ASTRGLAVQETQY
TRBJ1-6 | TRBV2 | ASTVLAQGESPLH
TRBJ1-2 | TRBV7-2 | ASSLQGFGWDGYT
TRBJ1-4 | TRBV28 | ASSRQGRREKLF
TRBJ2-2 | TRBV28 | ASERGGRTGELF
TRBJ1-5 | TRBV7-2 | ASSLVAGGVTQPQH
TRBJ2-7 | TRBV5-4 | ASSLLSRVSYEQY
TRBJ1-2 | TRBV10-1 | ASSQGTGTNYGYT
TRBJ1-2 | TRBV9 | ASSVAGGNYGYT
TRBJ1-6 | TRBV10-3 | AISLIKGQGQNSPLH
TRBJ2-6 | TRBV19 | ASGRLAGASSGANVLT
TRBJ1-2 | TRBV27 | ASSSGQGALGYT
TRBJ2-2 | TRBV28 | ASSLIVTGELF
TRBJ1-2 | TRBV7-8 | ASSSRTGLEGYT
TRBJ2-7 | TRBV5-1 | ASSLQGSSYEQY
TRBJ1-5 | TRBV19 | ASSIRQGGFQPQH
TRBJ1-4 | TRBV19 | ASSTLLTGLRGEKLF
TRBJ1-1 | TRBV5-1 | ASSSEGGNTEAF
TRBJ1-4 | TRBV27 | ASSHGGKLF